Listed here is a single T cell receptor beta chain. The data are from a study of blood T cell repertoires in COVID-19. The method was immunoSEQ multiplex PCR; TCRdb's version includes in-frame clones alone and lacks a portion of them. The sample includes 250,000 to 300,000 clones, about 90% of them seen just once. The material sequenced was peripheral blood. This TCR was sampled from a woman in her seventies with COVID-19, enrolled during active disease.

The CDR3 DNA is TGTGCCAGCAGCTCGGGACAGGGGAGACAGCCCCAGCATTTT. It translates to CASSSGQGRQPQHF. The chain employs TRBV3-1 (or the pseudogene TRBV3-2) and TRBJ1-5, with TRBD1 matching 10 bases. Germline V lookup: CDR1 LGHDT, CDR2 YNNKEL (reference sequence). V lost 5 bases to trimming and J lost 7 bases; unmatched junction nucleotides: 5. The CDR3 is made up of 14 amino acids.